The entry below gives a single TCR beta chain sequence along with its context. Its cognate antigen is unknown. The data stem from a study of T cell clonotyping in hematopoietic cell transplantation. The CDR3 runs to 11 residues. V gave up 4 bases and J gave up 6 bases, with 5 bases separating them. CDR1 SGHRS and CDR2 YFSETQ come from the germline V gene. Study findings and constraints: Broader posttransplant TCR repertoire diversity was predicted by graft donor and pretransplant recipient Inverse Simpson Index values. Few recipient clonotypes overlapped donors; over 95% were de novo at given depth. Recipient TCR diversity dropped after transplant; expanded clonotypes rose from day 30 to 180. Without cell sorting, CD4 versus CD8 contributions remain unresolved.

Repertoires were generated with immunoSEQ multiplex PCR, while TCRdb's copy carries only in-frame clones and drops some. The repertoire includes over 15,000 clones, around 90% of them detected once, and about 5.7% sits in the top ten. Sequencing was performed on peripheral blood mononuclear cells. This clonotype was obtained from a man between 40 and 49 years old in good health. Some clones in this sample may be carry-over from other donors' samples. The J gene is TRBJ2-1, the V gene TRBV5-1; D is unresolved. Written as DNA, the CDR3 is TGCGCCAGCAGCCTCACCAATGAGCAGTTCTTC. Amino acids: CASSLTNEQFF.